The present T cell receptor beta chain was sequenced within a study of cytomegalovirus exposure and HLA in healthy donors. Study conclusions and caveats: The productive fraction for most TCR beta V segments was about 87% or about 30% in an earlier analysis.

Concerning this clone: Its antigen is unknown.

Both 60 Vbeta primers and 13 Jbeta primers went into the PCR. The data were produced by immunoSEQ multiplex PCR, yet TCRdb's version contains in-frame clones alone and is incomplete. The sample shows around 130,000 clones, around 85% of them seen only once. This CDR3 contains 17 residues. The V and J ends lost 0 bases and 5 bases, in that order; junction bases with no gene match: 8. CDR1 SGDLS and CDR2 YYNGEE come from the germline V gene. This sequence joins TRBV9 and TRBJ2-1; TRBD2 aligns across 10 bases. The clonotype comes from a woman in her 30s in good health and CMV-seropositive. The sequencing sample was made of PBMCs. CDR3 nucleotide sequence: TGTGCCAGCAGCGTAGCCCCGACTAGCGGGTACGACAATGAGCAGTTCTTC. Protein sequence: CASSVAPTSGYDNEQFF.